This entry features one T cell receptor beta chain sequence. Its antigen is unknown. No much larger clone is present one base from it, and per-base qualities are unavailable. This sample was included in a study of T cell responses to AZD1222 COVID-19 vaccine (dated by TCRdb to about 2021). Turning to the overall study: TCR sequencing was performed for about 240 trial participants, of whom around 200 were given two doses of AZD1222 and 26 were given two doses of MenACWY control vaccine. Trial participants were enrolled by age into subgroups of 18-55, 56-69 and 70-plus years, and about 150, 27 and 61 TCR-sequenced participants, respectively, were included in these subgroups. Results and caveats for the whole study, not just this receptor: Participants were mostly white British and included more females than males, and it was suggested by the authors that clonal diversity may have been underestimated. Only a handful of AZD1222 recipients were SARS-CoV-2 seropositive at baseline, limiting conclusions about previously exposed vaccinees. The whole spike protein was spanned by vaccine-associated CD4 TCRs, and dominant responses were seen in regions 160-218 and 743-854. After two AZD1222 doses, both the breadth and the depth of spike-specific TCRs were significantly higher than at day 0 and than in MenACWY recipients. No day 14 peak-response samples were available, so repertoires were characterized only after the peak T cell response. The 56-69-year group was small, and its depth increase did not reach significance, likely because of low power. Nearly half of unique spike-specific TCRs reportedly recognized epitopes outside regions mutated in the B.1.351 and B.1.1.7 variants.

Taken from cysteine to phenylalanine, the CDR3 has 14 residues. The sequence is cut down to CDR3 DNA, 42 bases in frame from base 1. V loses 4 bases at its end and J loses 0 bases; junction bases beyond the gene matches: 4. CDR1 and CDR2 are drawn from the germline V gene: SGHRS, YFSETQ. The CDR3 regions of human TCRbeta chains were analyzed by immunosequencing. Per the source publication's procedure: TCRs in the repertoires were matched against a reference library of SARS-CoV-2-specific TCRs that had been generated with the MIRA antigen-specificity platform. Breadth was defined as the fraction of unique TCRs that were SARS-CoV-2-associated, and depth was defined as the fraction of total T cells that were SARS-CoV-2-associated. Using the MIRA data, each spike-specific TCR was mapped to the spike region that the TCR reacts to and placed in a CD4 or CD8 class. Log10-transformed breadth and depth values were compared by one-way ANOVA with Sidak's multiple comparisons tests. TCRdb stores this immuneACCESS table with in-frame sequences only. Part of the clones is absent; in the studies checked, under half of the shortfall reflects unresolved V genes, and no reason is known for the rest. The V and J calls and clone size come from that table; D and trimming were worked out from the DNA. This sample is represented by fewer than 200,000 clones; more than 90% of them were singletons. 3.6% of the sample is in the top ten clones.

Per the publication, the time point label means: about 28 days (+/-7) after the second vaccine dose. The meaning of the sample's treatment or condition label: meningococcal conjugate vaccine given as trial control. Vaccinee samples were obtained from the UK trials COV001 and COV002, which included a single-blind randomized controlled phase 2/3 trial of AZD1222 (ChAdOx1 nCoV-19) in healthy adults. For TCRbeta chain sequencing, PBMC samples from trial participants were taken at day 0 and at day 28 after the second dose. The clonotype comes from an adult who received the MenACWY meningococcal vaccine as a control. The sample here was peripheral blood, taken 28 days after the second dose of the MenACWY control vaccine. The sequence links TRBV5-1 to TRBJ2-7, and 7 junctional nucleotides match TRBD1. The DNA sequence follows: TGCGCCAGCAGCCCCTGGGACAGCTCCTACGAGCAGTACTTC. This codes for CASSPWDSSYEQYF.